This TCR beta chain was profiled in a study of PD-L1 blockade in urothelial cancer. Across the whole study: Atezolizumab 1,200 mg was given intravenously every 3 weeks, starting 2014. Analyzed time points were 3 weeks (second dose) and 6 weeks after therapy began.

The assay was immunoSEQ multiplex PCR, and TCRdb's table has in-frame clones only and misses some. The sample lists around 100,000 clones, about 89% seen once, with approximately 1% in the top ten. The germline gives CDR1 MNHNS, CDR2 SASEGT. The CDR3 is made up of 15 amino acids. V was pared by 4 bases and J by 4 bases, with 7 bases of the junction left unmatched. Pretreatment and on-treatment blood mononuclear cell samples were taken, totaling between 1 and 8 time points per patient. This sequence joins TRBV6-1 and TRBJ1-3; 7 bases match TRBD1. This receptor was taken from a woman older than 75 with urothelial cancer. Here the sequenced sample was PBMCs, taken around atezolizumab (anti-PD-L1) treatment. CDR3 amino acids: CASSATTGSGNTIYF. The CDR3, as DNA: TGTGCCAGCAGTGCAACGACAGGGTCGGGAAACACCATATATTTT.